Sequencing of this T cell receptor beta chain was carried out in a study of cytomegalovirus exposure and HLA in healthy donors. The germline CDR1 and CDR2 sequences are MNHEY and SMNVEV (reference sequence). The CDR3 extends over 16 amino acids. V shed 7 bases, J shed 3 bases, and the junction held 10 bases outside the gene matches. The PCR had 60 Vbeta and 13 Jbeta primers. Profiled with immunoSEQ multiplex PCR; TCRdb holds only in-frame clones, not every one. The sample includes about 130,000 clones, about 74% of them seen just once. V is TRBV27 and J is TRBJ1-2; 11 bases line up with TRBD1. This sequence originates from a young man in good health and CMV-seronegative. Sequenced material: PBMCs. The CDR3 region is CASMPGQGGNYYGYTF. Written as DNA, the CDR3 is TGTGCCAGCATGCCGGGACAGGGGGGCAACTACTATGGCTACACCTTC.